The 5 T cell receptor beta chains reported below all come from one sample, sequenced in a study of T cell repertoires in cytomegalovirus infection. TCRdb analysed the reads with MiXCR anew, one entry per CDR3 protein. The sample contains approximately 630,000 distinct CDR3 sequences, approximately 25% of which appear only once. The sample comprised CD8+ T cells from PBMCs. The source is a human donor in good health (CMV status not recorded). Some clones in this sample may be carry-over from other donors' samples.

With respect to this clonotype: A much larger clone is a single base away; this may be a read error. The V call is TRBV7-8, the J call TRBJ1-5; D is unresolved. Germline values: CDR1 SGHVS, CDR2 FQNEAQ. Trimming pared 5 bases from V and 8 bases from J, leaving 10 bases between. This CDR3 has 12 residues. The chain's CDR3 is CASSTRRKPQHF. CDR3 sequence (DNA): TGTGCCAGCAGCACTAGAAGAAAGCCCCAGCATTTT.

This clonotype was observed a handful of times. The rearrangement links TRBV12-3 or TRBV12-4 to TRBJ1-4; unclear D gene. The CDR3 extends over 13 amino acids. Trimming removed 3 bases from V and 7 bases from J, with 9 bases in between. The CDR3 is CASSFEESEKLFF. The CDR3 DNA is TGTGCCAGCAGTTTCGAGGAGAGTGAAAAACTGTTTTTT.

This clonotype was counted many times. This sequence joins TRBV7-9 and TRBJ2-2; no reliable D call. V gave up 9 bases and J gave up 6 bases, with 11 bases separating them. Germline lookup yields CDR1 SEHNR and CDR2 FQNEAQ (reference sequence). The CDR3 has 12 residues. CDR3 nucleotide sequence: TGTGCCAGTAAAGGCCCCTCCGGGGAGCTGTTTTTT. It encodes CASKGPSGELFF.

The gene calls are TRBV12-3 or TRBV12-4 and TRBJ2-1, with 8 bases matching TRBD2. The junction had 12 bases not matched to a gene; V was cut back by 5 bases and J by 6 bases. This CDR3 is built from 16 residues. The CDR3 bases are TGTGCCAGCAGTATCACTAGCGGTCCTCAATCCAATGAGCAGTTCTTC. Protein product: CASSITSGPQSNEQFF.

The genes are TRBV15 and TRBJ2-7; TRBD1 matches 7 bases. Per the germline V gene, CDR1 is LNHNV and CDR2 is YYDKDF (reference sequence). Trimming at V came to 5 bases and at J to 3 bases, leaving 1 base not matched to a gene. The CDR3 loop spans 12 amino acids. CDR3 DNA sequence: TGTGCCACCAGCGGGGACAGCTACGAGCAGTACTTC. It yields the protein CATSGDSYEQYF.